Reported below is one T cell receptor (beta chain). Antigen: not known. The data are from a study of siplizumab effects on memory and regulatory T cells. The V gene end was trimmed by 11 bases and the J gene end by 2 bases; junction bases not matched to a gene: 13. The CDR3 has 15 amino acids. CDR1 is SGHAT and CDR2 is FQDESV in the germline V gene (reference sequence). Data came from immunoSEQ multiplex PCR; TCRdb stores just in-frame clones and leaves some out. The sample holds about 69,000 clones, approximately 88% seen once. Study-wide points: Memory cells seemed less diverse than naive T cells, which seemed major alloresponse contributors. With siplizumab, mappable alloreactive CD4+ clones averaged roughly 64% Treg-derived, versus more than 25% in controls. Proliferating siplizumab-culture Treg suppressive function went unconfirmed.

This TCR came from a human donor in good health. The rearrangement uses TRBV11-1 and TRBJ2-3; 7 bases fit TRBD2. The sample taken for sequencing was Tregs sorted from blood. The CDR3 DNA is TGTGCCGTTGGCAGTGCTAGCGGTTACACAGATACGCAGTATTTT. Translated, it gives CAVGSASGYTDTQYF.